This passage covers 31 T cell receptor beta chains from one sample sequenced in a study of molecular identifiers for immune sequencing clone quantification. TCRdb recomputed calls from the PCR reads with MiXCR, one row per CDR3 protein. This sample carries approximately 500,000 distinct CDR3 sequences, roughly 23% of them seen once, and the ten largest clones take roughly 0.81%. Source material: naive CD8+ T cells from blood, with Jurkat cell RNA spiked in. Subset reported: FACS-sorted CD8+CD4-CCR7+CD45RA+ naive T cells. These receptors were taken from a human donor in good health. Some libraries in this study had Jurkat cell RNA spiked in.

The chain couples TRBV4-3 to TRBJ1-5; 8 nucleotides agree with TRBD1. With 3 bases clipped from V and 7 bases from J, the junction kept 8 bases outside the gene matches. Per the germline V gene, CDR1 is LGHNA and CDR2 is YSLEER. The CDR3 is 15 residues long. CDR3 sequence (DNA): TGCGCCAGCAGCCAGGATACAGGGGGGAGCCAGCCCCAGCATTTT. Its translation: CASSQDTGGSQPQHF.

About this clonotype: A much larger clone differs by one base, so this may be a read error. The rearrangement links TRBV20-1 to TRBJ2-3; D is unclear. CDR1 and CDR2 (germline): DFQATT, SNEGSKA (reference sequence). The CDR3 is made up of 13 amino acids. In DNA form, the CDR3 reads TGCAGTGCCGGCAGGACCTTCACAGATACGCGGTATTTT. Translation: CSAGRTFTDTRYF.

This clonotype was counted a few times. The J gene is TRBJ2-7, the V gene TRBV24-1, with TRBD1 as a possible D gene (8 bases). The V end was cut by 3 bases, the J end by 1 base, with 18 bases between. The CDR3 loop spans 17 amino acids. Germline V gene data show CDR1 as KGHDR and CDR2 as SFDVKD. In nucleotides, the CDR3 is TGTGCCACCAGTGATCCTTCAGGGGGCGGGGGATCCTACGAGCAGTACTTC. Its protein product is CATSDPSGGGGSYEQYF.

This clonotype has only a few counts. The chain recombines TRBV27 with TRBJ2-7; the D is unclear. The ends were cut back, 3 bases at V and 0 bases at J, with 9 bases in the middle. This CDR3 region has 14 residues. Per the germline V gene, CDR1 is MNHEY and CDR2 is SMNVEV (reference sequence). The CDR3 here is CASSFALSSYEQYF. The CDR3 nucleotides are TGTGCCAGCAGTTTTGCTCTGAGCTCCTACGAGCAGTACTTC.

Note on this clonotype: The conserved final phenylalanine or tryptophan is absent from the CDR3, which likely points to a read error. The V and J genes are TRBV12-3 or TRBV12-4 and TRBJ2-7; D is possibly TRBD1 or TRBD2 (6 bases each). The CDR3 is made up of 15 amino acids. The V end was cut by 4 bases, the J end by 6 bases, with 19 bases between. The CDR3 region is CASSSGFTGAGEQYL. The CDR3 DNA sequence: TGTGCCAGCAGTTCCGGATTCACGGGGGCTGGCGAGCAGTACCTC.

As concerns this clonotype: A much larger clone lies a single base off, so this may be a read error. V gene TRBV19 combines with J gene TRBJ2-3, with D uncertain. CDR3 size: 13 residues. The V gene lost 1 base and the J gene lost 4 bases, with 6 bases spanning the gap. CDR1 and CDR2 from the germline V gene are LNHDA and SQIVND (reference sequence). The CDR3 region has the DNA TGTGCCAGTAGTATAGCAAGCGCAGATACGCAGTATTTT. Encoded protein: CASSIASADTQYF.

The rearrangement uses TRBV12-3 or TRBV12-4 and TRBJ1-1; D is uncertain. The CDR3 consists of 14 residues. V lost 3 bases and J lost 4, with 12 bases in between. CDR3 region: CASSLRMSLTEAFF. In nucleotides, the CDR3 is TGTGCCAGCAGTTTGAGGATGAGCCTCACTGAAGCTTTCTTT.

This clonotype was counted once. A much larger clone lies one base from this, so it may be a read error. Since no conserved phenylalanine or tryptophan closes the CDR3, a read error is the likely cause. The rearrangement joins TRBV30 to TRBJ2-1; D is uncertain. CDR1 GTSNPN and CDR2 SVGIG come from the germline V gene (reference sequence). V was shortened by 0 bases and J by 8 bases, with 5 bases between the two germline ends. CDR3 length: 11 amino acids. Written as DNA, the CDR3 is TGTGCCTGGAGTGTACGGGATGAGCAGTTCTCC. It specifies CAWSVRDEQFS.

The chain has TRBV27 and TRBJ2-5, with 11 bases identical to TRBD2. The V gene end was trimmed by 6 bases and the J gene end by 8 bases; junction bases not matched to a gene: 5. The CDR3 is 13 residues long. The germline V gene has CDR1 MNHEY and CDR2 SMNVEV (reference sequence). CDR3 protein: CASSLLAGDTQYF. CDR3 coding DNA: TGTGCCAGCAGCCTACTAGCGGGAGATACCCAGTACTTC.

The gene calls are TRBV7-9 and TRBJ2-7, with TRBD1 as a possible D gene (6 bases). Deletions cut 5 bases from V and 2 bases from J, with 19 bases between. This CDR3 has 16 amino acids. Germline V lookup: CDR1 SEHNR, CDR2 FQNEAQ (reference sequence). This CDR3 reads CASSPRLGAQTYEQYF. DNA of the CDR3: TGTGCCAGCAGCCCGAGATTGGGGGCCCAGACCTACGAGCAGTACTTC.

This clonotype was detected ten times or more. The CDR3 DNA reads TGTGCCAGCAGTTTTCCCAGGGGCGAGCAGTACTTC. Residues: CASSFPRGEQYF. The chain carries TRBV27 and TRBJ2-7; possibly TRBD1 for D (6 bases). The CDR3 length is 12 residues. Looked up from germline, CDR1 is MNHEY and CDR2 is SMNVEV (reference sequence). Trimming took 3 bases from V and 6 from J, leaving 9 bases between them.

The chain has TRBV12-5 and TRBJ2-7, with 11 bases that match TRBD1. V shed 5 bases, J shed 2 bases, and the junction held 5 bases outside the gene matches. Germline V gene data show CDR1 as LGHNT and CDR2 as FRNRAP. CDR3 length: 15 residues. CDR3 nucleotides: TGTGCTAGTGGTCTTCCGGGACAGGGGGCCTACGAGCAGTACTTC. This codes for CASGLPGQGAYEQYF.

This clonotype was observed many times. The genes are TRBV7-9 and TRBJ2-7, with a weak D call TRBD1 (5 bases). Deletions cut 6 bases from V and 2 bases from J, with 17 bases between. This CDR3 region has 15 residues. Germline loops: CDR1 SEHNR, CDR2 FQNEAQ (reference sequence). The CDR3 spells CASSSPQVLPYEQYF. The CDR3 DNA is TGTGCCAGCAGTTCTCCACAGGTCTTACCCTACGAGCAGTACTTC.

The CDR3 nucleotides are TGCAGTGCTAGAGCTGTCCGGTCAACAACGTCGTCCAATGAGCAGTTCTTC. Protein product: CSARAVRSTTSSNEQFF. The V gene is TRBV20-1, the J gene TRBJ2-1; D unclear. Germline CDR1 is DFQATT and CDR2 is SNEGSKA (reference sequence). This CDR3 region has 17 residues. V shed 1 base and J shed 6 bases, with 22 bases lying between them.

This clonotype was counted at least ten times. The chain is built from TRBV14 and TRBJ1-2, with 8 bases identical to TRBD1. There are 16 residues in the CDR3. The V gene end was trimmed by 4 bases and the J gene end by 0 bases; junction bases not matched to a gene: 7. The germline CDR1 and CDR2 sequences are SGHDN and FVKESK. The DNA of the CDR3 is TGTGCCAGCAGCCCCCGGACAGGGCTTGCTAACTATGGCTACACCTTC. This encodes CASSPRTGLANYGYTF. The full variable domain, in which reference TRBV14 and TRBJ1-2 provide the parts outside the CDR3, is EAGVTQFPSHSVIEKGQTVTLRCDPISGHDNLYWYRRVMGKEIKFLLHFVKESKQDESGMPNNRFLAERTGGTYSTLKVQPAELEDSGVYFCASSPRTGLANYGYTFGSGTRLTVV.

V usage is TRBV2 and J usage is TRBJ2-3; 9 nucleotides align to TRBD2. CDR1 SNHLY and CDR2 FYNNEI come from the germline V gene. The CDR3 runs to 18 residues. V was pared by 2 bases and J by 4 bases, with 13 bases of the junction left unmatched. CDR3 in amino acids: CASSETNRLAEAADTQYF. CDR3 bases: TGTGCCAGCAGTGAAACAAACCGACTAGCGGAGGCGGCAGATACGCAGTATTTT.

This clonotype turned up a few times. The chain is built from TRBV18 and TRBJ2-4; D might be TRBD1 (6 bases). The germline V and J ends were trimmed by 0 bases and 1 base, with 13 bases remaining between them. This CDR3 has 17 residues. CDR1 is KGHSH, CDR2 LQKENI, per germline. For the CDR3, the DNA is TGTGCCAGCTCACCACCAGTTTCAGGGGTGGCCAAAAACATTCAGTACTTC. This encodes CASSPPVSGVAKNIQYF. Variable domain in full (rest from reference TRBV18 and TRBJ2-4): NAGVMQNPRHLVRRRGQEARLRCSPMKGHSHVYWYRQLPEEGLKFMVYLQKENIIDESGMPKERFSAEFPKEGPSILRIQQVVRGDSAAYFCASSPPVSGVAKNIQYFGAGTRLSVL.

As DNA, the CDR3 is TGTGCCAGCAGTACAACCGGGACATCGATCCATGAGCAGTTCTTC. Protein product: CASSTTGTSIHEQFF. J is TRBJ2-1 and V is TRBV12-3 or TRBV12-4; the D gene is possibly TRBD1 (6 bases). V lost 5 bases and J lost 8, with 19 bases in between. The CDR3 consists of 15 residues.

CDR3 sequence (DNA): TGTGCCAGCAGTTCTGGGGAGTACACCGGGGAGCTGTTTTTT. As protein: CASSSGEYTGELFF. The chain couples TRBV6-2 or TRBV6-3 to TRBJ2-2, with D maybe TRBD2 (5 bases). Deletions cut 4 bases from V and 3 bases from J, with 9 bases between. The germline V gene encodes CDR1 MNHEY and CDR2 SVGEGT. The CDR3 is 14 amino acids.

V is TRBV6-2 or TRBV6-3 and J is TRBJ2-1, with D maybe TRBD2 (5 bases). Germline V lookup: CDR1 MNHEY, CDR2 SVGEGT. Trimming pared 4 bases from V and 3 bases from J, leaving 10 bases between. CDR3 length equals 14 residues. CDR3 in amino acids: CASSSDSSYNEQFF. The CDR3, as DNA: TGTGCCAGCAGTTCGGACTCCAGCTACAATGAGCAGTTCTTC.

Concerning this clonotype itself: A much larger clone sits a single nucleotide away, making a read error possible. This chain connects TRBV7-9 to TRBJ1-1; no clear D gene. This CDR3 spans 14 amino acids. Germline values: CDR1 SEHNR, CDR2 FQNEAQ (reference sequence). CDR3: CASSLYGLNTGAFF. The CDR3 DNA reads TGTGCCAGCAGCTTATACGGACTGAACACTGGAGCTTTCTTT.

This clonotype has only a few counts. The gene calls are TRBV20-1 and TRBJ2-7; D is unclear. This CDR3 contains 13 residues. The V gene's germline CDR1 is DFQATT and CDR2 SNEGSKA (reference sequence). V dropped 1 base and J dropped 0 bases, with 7 bases sitting between them. CDR3 coding DNA: TGCAGTGCTAGAGTCGAGAGCTCCTACGAGCAGTACTTC. Amino acid sequence: CSARVESSYEQYF.

This clonotype was counted at least ten times. The gene calls are TRBV4-1 and TRBJ2-2; no firm D call. Trimming left V 4 bases short and J 1 base short, with 7 bases between. This CDR3 is 14 amino acids long. The V gene's germline CDR1 is MGHRA and CDR2 YSYEKL. The CDR3 DNA follows: TGCGCCAGCAGCCGCCCGGAGAACACCGGGGAGCTGTTTTTT. Translated: CASSRPENTGELFF.

This clonotype was observed at least ten times. The chain uses TRBV9 and TRBJ2-3; 8 bases are shared with TRBD2. V shed 1 base, J shed 6 bases, and the junction held 4 bases outside the gene matches. The CDR3 is made up of 14 amino acids. Germline V lookup: CDR1 SGDLS, CDR2 YYNGEE. The chain's CDR3 is CASSVQAGADTQYF. CDR3 DNA: TGTGCCAGCAGCGTACAAGCGGGGGCCGATACGCAGTATTTT.

This sequence joins TRBV19 and TRBJ1-5; 10 nucleotides line up with TRBD1. The CDR3 length is 15 residues. CDR1 LNHDA and CDR2 SQIVND come from the germline V gene (reference sequence). The V segment lost 5 bases and the J segment 7 bases; nucleotides outside the gene matches: 8. The CDR3 DNA is TGTGCCAGTAGTCTCCTGACAGGGGGCGACCAGCCCCAGCATTTT. Translated: CASSLLTGGDQPQHF.

This clonotype was counted only a few times. The gene calls are TRBV21-1 and TRBJ2-7; the table calls TRBD1, which could not be checked here. TRBV21-1 is recorded as a pseudogene. The CDR3 is made up of 13 amino acids. The CDR3 loop is CASSKGDSYEQYF. The CDR3, as DNA: TGTGCCAGCAGCAAAGGGGACAGCTACGAGCAGTACTTC.

This clonotype showed up many times. V and J are TRBV4-3 and TRBJ1-2, with D unresolved. The V end lost 0 bases, the J end lost 2 bases, and 7 bases lay between the germline ends. The CDR3 has 14 amino acids. In germline, CDR1 is LGHNA, CDR2 YSLEER. The CDR3 protein is CASSQDRRNYGYTF. DNA of the CDR3: TGCGCCAGCAGCCAAGACAGGCGGAACTATGGCTACACCTTC.

A note on this clonotype: This may be a read error, as it is one base from a much larger clone. This chain connects TRBV20-1 to TRBJ2-7; unclear D gene. This CDR3 has 13 residues. Germline V gene lookup returns CDR1 DFQATT and CDR2 SNEGSKA (reference sequence). The CDR3 region has the DNA TGCAGTGCTAGGCTTGGGGTCGCCTACGAGCTGTACTTC. It is translated as CSARLGVAYELYF.

In the case of this clonotype: Just one base apart from a much larger clone, this may be a read error. V gene TRBV30 combines with J gene TRBJ1-1, with D maybe TRBD1 (6 bases). The CDR3 is 14 amino acids. V lost 3 bases to trimming and J lost 6 bases, with 17 bases between them. From germline, CDR1 is GTSNPN and CDR2 SVGIG (reference sequence). CDR3 in DNA: TGTGCCTGGAGAGGGACAAGTCTCCCTGCTGAAGCTTTCTTT. It yields the protein CAWRGTSLPAEAFF.

As concerns this clonotype: One end of the junction varies from germline; a read error may be responsible. The gene calls are TRBV29-1 and TRBJ2-7; D uncertain. The germline gives CDR1 SQVTM, CDR2 ANQGSEA. CDR3 length: 14 residues. The CDR3, as DNA: TGCGGCGTTGAAATCGTGGCAGACTCCTACGAGCAGTACTTC. Translated, it gives CGVEIVADSYEQYF.

As for this clonotype: One end of the junction does not line up with germline, which may come from a read error. The chain is built from TRBV29-1 and TRBJ2-1; D is perhaps TRBD2 (6 bases). The CDR3 runs 13 residues. Looked up from germline, CDR1 is SQVTM and CDR2 is ANQGSEA. CDR3 sequence: CSVGRGAYDEQFF. The CDR3, as DNA: TGCAGCGTCGGGAGAGGCGCCTACGATGAGCAGTTCTTC.